The clone carrying this T cell receptor (beta chain) showed up just a few times. This sample's time point: newly diagnosed GD, antithyroid drugs for less than 3 months. The authors made the TCR library using RNA they extracted from PBMCs. This sample is drawn from a study of regulatory T cells in long-lasting Graves disease. CDR3 regions were amplified by Arm-PCR using iRepertoire HTBI primers to build TCR beta libraries. TCRdb re-derived calls from the multiplex PCR reads in MiXCR, one entry per CDR3 protein. The sample shows a few hundred thousand distinct CDR3 sequences, 16% of them seen only once. From germline, CDR1 is SGDLS and CDR2 YYNGEE. V lost 0 bases, J lost 2 bases, and 2 bases stayed unmatched. The CDR3 extends over 15 amino acids. A further study also used this sample, focusing on T cells in Graves' hyperthyroidism and ophthalmopathy.

The chain uses TRBV9 and TRBJ2-1, with 7 bases aligning to TRBD2. This receptor was taken from a man between 35 and 55 years old with Graves disease. The material was peripheral blood mononuclear cells (PBMCs), obtained at new diagnosis, from a patient treated with antithyroid drugs. CDR3 DNA: TGTGCCAGCAGCGTAGGAGCGGGGACCTACAATGAGCAGTTCTTC. Protein: CASSVGAGTYNEQFF.